Below are 3 T cell receptor beta chains sequenced from a single sample in a study of vaccination effects on CD4 cells after COVID-19. Their recognized antigens are unknown. Measured with immunoSEQ multiplex PCR; TCRdb has only the in-frame clones, and not every one. In the table there are some 66,000 clones, around 85% of which are singletons. Having been cultured for 9 to 11 days, the cells underwent CD4+ T cell isolation. Everyone in the study got two shots of either the BNT162b2 or mRNA-1273 vaccine. The sequences come from CD4+ T cells from PBMCs cultured without peptide, collected after COVID-19 vaccination. These receptor sequences come from a human donor who received a COVID-19 vaccine.

The rearrangement links TRBV12-3 or TRBV12-4 to TRBJ2-3; D perhaps matches TRBD1 (6 bases). V lost 11 bases, J lost 2 bases, and 14 bases lay in between. This CDR3 region has 13 residues. The CDR3 DNA reads as TGTGCCCTAAGGGCAGGGGCCACAGATACGCAGTATTTT. This translates into CALRAGATDTQYF.

The chain uses TRBV19 and TRBJ1-2; 7 nucleotides line up with TRBD1. The CDR3 is 13 amino acids. V dropped 5 bases and J dropped 4; count of bases not matched to a gene: 4. CDR1 is LNHDA, CDR2 SQIVND, per germline (reference sequence). CDR3 coding DNA: TGTGCCAGTAGTTCCCGGGACAGCTATGGCTACACCTTC. Encoded protein: CASSSRDSYGYTF. Looking up the rest from reference TRBV19 and TRBJ1-2 gives the full variable domain: DGGITQSPKYLFRKEGQNVTLSCEQNLNHDAMYWYRQDPGQGLRLIYYSQIVNDFQKGDIAEGYSVSREKKESFPLTVTSAQKNPTAFYLCASSSRDSYGYTFGSGTRLTVV.

This clone was detected a few times. CDR3 bases: TGTGCCAGCAGCGTAGCCGGGGATAGCAATCAGCCCCAGCATTTT. Amino acids: CASSVAGDSNQPQHF. The chain combines TRBV9 with TRBJ1-5; D gene unclear. The germline V and J ends were trimmed by 0 bases and 0 bases, with 7 bases remaining between them. The CDR3 spans 15 residues. The germline CDR1 and CDR2 sequences are SGDLS and YYNGEE.